The 8 T cell receptor beta chains in this list originate from one sample, sequenced in a study of identical twins. TCRdb reprocessed the 5' RACE reads with MiXCR, giving one entry per CDR3 protein. The sample lists 300,000 to 350,000 distinct CDR3 sequences, 10% to 15% seen once, with 7.2% in the top ten. These data also formed part of another study, on yellow fever vaccine responses in identical twins.

The specimen was CD8+ T cells sorted from blood. All receptors derive from a woman aged 18 to 35 in good health.

This chain connects TRBV5-1 to TRBJ2-1; a weak D match, TRBD2 (6 bases). Trimming took off 4 bases at V and 11 bases at J, with 16 bases between the two ends. This CDR3 spans 13 amino acids. CDR1 and CDR2 from the germline V gene are SGHRS and YFSETQ. CDR3 loop: CASSPSDYYKQFF. Written as DNA, the CDR3 is TGCGCCAGCAGCCCCTCGGACTACTATAAGCAGTTCTTC.

This clonotype came up a few times. The V gene is TRBV6-6, the J gene TRBJ2-2, with D possibly matching TRBD2 (6 bases). Trimming shortened V by 7 bases and J by 7 bases, and 10 bases separated the two germline ends. Germline loops: CDR1 MNHNY, CDR2 SVGAGI (reference sequence). The CDR3 is made up of 12 amino acids. The CDR3 nucleotides are TGTGCCAGCACCAACGGGGGCGGGGAGCTGTTTTTT. It is translated as CASTNGGGELFF.

The V and J genes are TRBV3-1 and TRBJ2-5, with D unresolved. The CDR3 spans 15 residues. The V end was cut by 1 base, the J end by 0 bases, with 9 bases between. The germline V gene has CDR1 LGHDT and CDR2 YNNKEL (reference sequence). The CDR3 sequence is CASSQGALYQETQYF. DNA of the CDR3: TGTGCCAGCAGCCAAGGGGCTCTGTACCAAGAGACCCAGTACTTC.

The chain couples TRBV28 to TRBJ2-7; TRBD2 is a possible D gene (7 bases). With 6 bases removed from V and 6 bases from J, the gap between germline ends came to 15 bases. In germline, CDR1 is MDHEN, CDR2 SYDVKM. The CDR3 spans 13 residues. This chain's CDR3 is CASSSYGGLEQYF. The DNA for the CDR3 is TGTGCCAGCAGCTCTTACGGGGGGCTCGAGCAGTACTTC.

The chain has TRBV7-8 and TRBJ2-5; 16 positions match TRBD2. The trim removed 5 bases at V and 5 bases at J, leaving 14 bases unmatched. The CDR3 totals 19 residues. Looked up from germline, CDR1 is SGHVS and CDR2 is FQNEAQ. CDR3: CASSQAGTSGRGEKETQYF. The CDR3 region has the DNA TGTGCCAGCAGCCAAGCCGGGACTAGCGGGAGGGGCGAGAAGGAGACCCAGTACTTC.

There are a few counts of this clonotype. V gene TRBV28 combines with J gene TRBJ2-5; 11 bases align to TRBD2. CDR3 length: 14 residues. Unmatched junction bases numbered 1, after V lost 5 bases and J lost 2 bases. Germline V gene sequence: CDR1 MDHEN, CDR2 SYDVKM. CDR3: CASSTSGRQETQYF. In DNA form, the CDR3 reads TGTGCCAGCAGTACTAGCGGGAGACAAGAGACCCAGTACTTC.

Only a few counts were recorded for this clonotype. The V call is TRBV12-3 or TRBV12-4, the J call TRBJ2-1; D unclear. Trimming cost V 6 bases and J 1 base, with 13 bases left between them. The CDR3 runs 15 residues. CDR3 sequence (DNA): TGTGCCAGCAGCCGCTCCGAGGTGTCCTACAATGAGCAGTTCTTC. Translated, it gives CASSRSEVSYNEQFF.

The chain employs TRBV28 and TRBJ2-3, with D possibly TRBD1 on 6 matching bases. The CDR3 runs to 16 residues. CDR1 and CDR2 (germline): MDHEN, SYDVKM. Trimming left V 7 bases short and J 2 bases short, with 19 bases between. The CDR3 protein is CASTLLAGDNTDTQYF. CDR3 bases: TGTGCCAGCACCCTACTGGCCGGGGACAACACAGATACGCAGTATTTT.